A single sample is the source of the 18 T cell receptor beta chains below, sequenced in a study of blood T cell repertoires in COVID-19. Some clones are missing from TCRdb's copy, which holds only in-frame ones; the method was immunoSEQ multiplex PCR. The sample yields hundreds of thousands of clones, roughly four fifths seen once. The sequenced material came from peripheral blood. Receptor source: a woman at least 80 years old with acute or convalescent COVID-19.

The rearrangement joins TRBV12-3 or TRBV12-4 to TRBJ1-2; D uncertain. This CDR3 spans 13 amino acids. The V end lost 6 bases, the J end lost 4 bases, and 12 bases lay between the germline ends. The CDR3 here is CASSKPHAYGYTF. The DNA for the CDR3 is TGTGCCAGCAGCAAACCACACGCCTATGGCTACACCTTC.

This clone was counted once. The chain has TRBV6-2 or TRBV6-3 and TRBJ2-5; 10 bases are a match to TRBD2. Germline CDR1 is MNHEY and CDR2 is SVGEGT. The CDR3 runs 16 residues. V gave up 5 bases and J gave up 4 bases; unmatched junction bases: 10. The CDR3, as DNA: TGTGCCAGCAGTCACCAAGCGGGGGGGATCGTAGAGACCCAGTACTTC. Its translation: CASSHQAGGIVETQYF.

The V call is TRBV6-5, the J call TRBJ1-5, with D maybe TRBD1 (5 bases). The CDR3 loop spans 15 amino acids. Between the trimmed V and J ends, which lost 11 bases and 1 base, there was a span of 18 bases. Germline CDR1 is MNHEY and CDR2 is SVGAGI. CDR3 sequence: CAAEPRGKSNQPQHF. Here the CDR3 DNA reads TGTGCCGCAGAACCCCGGGGGAAGAGCAATCAGCCCCAGCATTTT.

The chain is built from TRBV5-4 and TRBJ2-3; 9 bases are a match to TRBD2. CDR1 SGHNT and CDR2 YYREEE come from the germline V gene (reference sequence). The CDR3 spans 16 residues. J was trimmed by 0 bases and V by 4 bases; bases with no gene match: 6. The CDR3: CASSPVAGVSTDTQYF. The CDR3 nucleotides are TGTGCCAGCAGCCCTGTAGCGGGGGTTAGCACAGATACGCAGTATTTT. Using reference TRBV5-4 and TRBJ2-3 for the parts outside the CDR3, the full variable domain is ETGVTQSPTHLIKTRGQQVTLRCSSQSGHNTVSWYQQALGQGPQFIFQYYREEENGRGNFPPRFSGLQFPNYSSELNVNALELDDSALYLCASSPVAGVSTDTQYFGPGTRLTVL.

The chain combines TRBV25-1 with TRBJ1-2, with 7 nucleotides matching TRBD1. CDR3 size: 14 residues. V lost 1 base, J lost 7 bases, and 6 bases stayed unmatched. CDR1 and CDR2 from the germline V gene are MGHDK and SYGVNS. The CDR3 sequence: CASSEWGQRIGYTF. The CDR3 DNA reads TGTGCCAGCAGTGAATGGGGACAGCGGATTGGCTACACCTTC.

The chain is built from TRBV5-1 and TRBJ1-3; tentatively, D is TRBD1 (5 bases). CDR3 size: 17 residues. Trimming pared 0 bases from V and 0 bases from J, leaving 13 bases between. From germline, CDR1 is SGHRS and CDR2 YFSETQ. CDR3 nucleotides: TGCGCCAGCAGCTTGGCCGCTGGGGCCCTCTCTGGAAACACCATATATTTT. Translated, it gives CASSLAAGALSGNTIYF.

The CDR3 coding sequence is TGTGCCAGCAGCTCCCGGGCACAGGGAGATACGCAGTATTTT. Its protein product is CASSSRAQGDTQYF. The chain combines TRBV14 with TRBJ2-3, with D perhaps TRBD1 (6 bases). Germline values: CDR1 SGHDN, CDR2 FVKESK. The CDR3 consists of 14 residues. Between the trimmed V and J ends, which lost 5 bases and 5 bases, there was a span of 14 bases.

This chain uses TRBV20-1 with TRBJ2-7, with TRBD2 as a possible D gene (5 bases). CDR3 length equals 13 residues. V lost 3 bases, J lost 7 bases, and 16 bases lay in between. CDR1 and CDR2 from the germline V gene are DFQATT and SNEGSKA (reference sequence). CDR3 protein: CSASLLVTGEQYF. In nucleotides, the CDR3 is TGCAGTGCTAGTCTCCTAGTTACGGGGGAGCAGTACTTC.

The chain recombines TRBV2 with TRBJ2-2, with TRBD1 matching over 11 bases. V dropped 6 bases and J dropped 4; count of bases not matched to a gene: 4. The CDR3 is 15 residues long. The germline CDR1 and CDR2 sequences are SNHLY and FYNNEI. The CDR3 protein is CASRGQGAITGELFF. The CDR3 bases are TGTGCCAGCAGAGGACAGGGGGCAATCACCGGGGAGCTGTTTTTT. The full variable domain, with the rest looked up from reference TRBV2 and TRBJ2-2, is EPEVTQTPSHQVTQMGQEVILRCVPISNHLYFYWYRQILGQKVEFLVSFYNNEISEKSEIFDDQFSVERPDGSNFTLKIRSTKLEDSAMYFCASRGQGAITGELFFGEGSRLTVL.

The chain recombines TRBV11-2 with TRBJ2-1; tentatively, D is TRBD2 (5 bases). V lost 1 base and J lost 0, with 7 bases in between. Germline CDR1 and CDR2: SGHAT and FQNNGV. The CDR3 sequence is 15 residues long. The CDR3 is CASSLAGSSYNEQFF. As DNA, the CDR3 is TGTGCCAGCAGCTTAGCGGGGTCCTCCTACAATGAGCAGTTCTTC.

In its sample, this clone was seen once. V is TRBV5-6 and J is TRBJ2-4; 8 bases match TRBD1. V shed 0 bases, J shed 6 bases, and the junction held 2 bases outside the gene matches. The CDR3 is 14 residues long. Germline V gives CDR1 SGHDT, CDR2 YYEEEE. In nucleotides, the CDR3 is TGTGCCAGCAGCTTGGGTGACAGGGGAAACATTCAGTACTTC. This gives the protein CASSLGDRGNIQYF.

The CDR3 nucleotides read TGTGCCAGTATTGACGGGACAGGGAAGGTCACTGAAGCTTTCTTT. Translation: CASIDGTGKVTEAFF. V gene TRBV19 combines with J gene TRBJ1-1, with 9 positions matching TRBD1. The V gene end was trimmed by 7 bases and the J gene end by 4 bases; junction bases not matched to a gene: 10. Germline loops: CDR1 LNHDA, CDR2 SQIVND (reference sequence). This CDR3 is 15 amino acids long.

The chain employs TRBV3-1 (or the pseudogene TRBV3-2) and TRBJ2-3, with 11 bases identical to TRBD2. This CDR3 region has 14 residues. V lost 7 bases, J lost 1 base, and 1 base stayed unmatched. Germline CDR1 and CDR2: LGHDT and YNNKEL (reference sequence). CDR3 region: CASKTSGGTDTQYF. CDR3 DNA sequence: TGTGCCAGCAAGACTAGCGGGGGCACAGATACGCAGTATTTT.

In this sample, this clone turned up once. This chain connects TRBV9 to TRBJ2-7; possibly TRBD2 for D (6 bases). The CDR3 consists of 16 residues. The germline CDR1 and CDR2 sequences are SGDLS and YYNGEE. The V end was cut by 0 bases, the J end by 0 bases, with 13 bases between. CDR3 bases: TGTGCCAGCAGCGTAGGTGCCGGGGGAAACTCCTACGAGCAGTACTTC. It codes for CASSVGAGGNSYEQYF.

The chain uses TRBV7-8 and TRBJ2-3; 13 bases match TRBD2. Germline lookup yields CDR1 SGHVS and CDR2 FQNEAQ. Trimming cost V 4 bases and J 1 base; bases outside gene matches: 2. CDR3 length equals 16 residues. CDR3 in amino acids: CASSSGLAGGTDTQYF. DNA of the CDR3: TGTGCCAGCAGCTCAGGACTAGCGGGAGGCACAGATACGCAGTATTTT. The entire variable domain, with the rest obtained from reference TRBV7-8 and TRBJ2-3, is as follows: GAGVSQSPRYKVAKRGQDVALRCDPISGHVSLFWYQQALGQGPEFLTYFQNEAQLDKSGLPSDRFFAERPEGSVSTLKIQRTQQEDSAVYLCASSSGLAGGTDTQYFGPGTRLTVL.

The chain combines TRBV29-1 with TRBJ1-1; D is possibly TRBD1 (5 bases). V lost 4 bases and J lost 6, with 12 bases in between. CDR1 and CDR2 from the germline V gene are SQVTM and ANQGSEA. The CDR3 runs to 12 residues. In DNA form, the CDR3 reads TGCAGCGTTGTATCAGGGAGGGCTGAAGCTTTCTTT. It yields the protein CSVVSGRAEAFF.

V gene TRBV18 combines with J gene TRBJ1-1; the D is unclear. The V end lost 4 bases, the J end lost 1 base, and 7 bases lay between the germline ends. Germline V gene sequence: CDR1 KGHSH, CDR2 LQKENI. This CDR3 region has 13 residues. In nucleotides, the CDR3 is TGTGCCAGCTCACTCAACACGAACACTGAAGCTTTCTTT. The encoded protein is CASSLNTNTEAFF.

The CDR3 loop reads CASSLAGGAGGANVLTF. CDR3 coding DNA: TGCGCCAGCAGCTTGGCCGGCGGGGCGGGCGGGGCCAACGTCCTGACTTTC. This sequence joins TRBV5-1 and TRBJ2-6, with a weak D call TRBD2 (6 bases). With 0 bases removed from V and 4 bases from J, the gap between germline ends came to 14 bases. The germline V gene has CDR1 SGHRS and CDR2 YFSETQ. The CDR3 sequence is 17 residues long.